The T cell receptor beta chain described here comes from a study of Ad26.COV2.S vaccination and SARS-CoV-2 variants. Study-wide findings and caveats: Individuals receiving vaccine had higher spike-specific TCR breadth than placebo recipients did. Researchers reported similar non-spike TCR breadth in vaccine and placebo recipients. Analytic work on TCR breadth and depth might have understated the full extent of total T cell responses.

Assay: immunoSEQ multiplex PCR; the TCRdb copy retains only in-frame clones and omits some. The sample holds tens of thousands of clones, 65% to 90% seen once. About this clone itself: Antigen specificity is unknown.

V dropped 4 bases and J dropped 4; count of bases not matched to a gene: 13. Looked up from germline, CDR1 is LGHNA and CDR2 is YNFKEQ. The CDR3 has 16 residues. The receptor's source is a human donor who had recovered from COVID-19. V usage is TRBV4-2 and J usage is TRBJ2-7, with 7 bases aligning to TRBD2. Sample: peripheral blood, taken after recovery from COVID-19. The CDR3 is CASSRGIVRGEYEQYF. The CDR3, as DNA: TGTGCCAGCAGCCGAGGTATAGTACGGGGGGAGTACGAGCAGTACTTC.